Below, 11 T cell receptor beta chains from the same sample are listed, as sequenced in a study of shared clonotypes between healthy human individuals. Naive CD8 populations comprised CD45RO-negative cells positively selected for CCR7, excluding terminally differentiated effector memory CD45RA+ cells. Libraries were prepared by immunoSEQ multiplex PCR; TCRdb keeps only in-frame clonotypes and omits some of them. The repertoire includes around 2,000,000 clones, 85% to 95% of them detected once, and roughly 1% sits in the top ten. Material: naive CD8+ T cells sorted from blood. All receptors derive from a man younger than 35 in good health.

For the CDR3, the DNA is TGTGCCTTAGGTAGGGAGCAGTTTTTCTCTGGGGCCAACGTCCTGACTTTC. Its translation is CALGREQFFSGANVLTF. The chain employs TRBV30 and TRBJ2-6; weak D call: TRBD2 (5 bases). CDR1 GTSNPN and CDR2 SVGIG come from the germline V gene (reference sequence). This CDR3 contains 17 residues. The germline V and J ends were trimmed by 7 bases and 0 bases, with 19 bases remaining between them.

This clone was counted a few times. The identical CDR3 is also encoded by other nucleotide sequences in the sample. The chain recombines TRBV7-9 with TRBJ1-5; tentatively, D is TRBD1 (6 bases). Germline V lookup: CDR1 SEHNR, CDR2 FQNEAQ (reference sequence). This CDR3 comprises 15 residues. V shed 1 base and J shed 4 bases, with 11 bases lying between them. The CDR3 DNA reads as TGTGCCAGCAGCTTAGGGCAGGGGTTGAATCAGCCCCAGCATTTT. It is translated as CASSLGQGLNQPQHF.

The chain employs TRBV19 and TRBJ2-5; 12 bases align to TRBD2. The CDR3 extends over 16 amino acids. The V gene end was trimmed by 5 bases and the J gene end by 2 bases; junction bases not matched to a gene: 6. Germline loops: CDR1 LNHDA, CDR2 SQIVND (reference sequence). CDR3 in DNA: TGTGCCAGTAGTCCCGTACTAGCGGGAGGACAAGAGACCCAGTACTTC. This gives the protein CASSPVLAGGQETQYF.

This chain connects TRBV5-1 to TRBJ1-4; TRBD1 is a possible D gene (5 bases). The CDR3 has 14 residues. Trimming left V 4 bases short and J 3 bases short, with 10 bases between. Germline-derived CDR1 and CDR2 are SGHRS and YFSETQ. CDR3 sequence: CASSDGGSNEKLFF. The CDR3 region has the DNA TGCGCCAGCAGCGACGGGGGGTCTAATGAAAAACTGTTTTTT.

The chain has TRBV27 and TRBJ1-6, with D unresolved. The germline V and J ends were trimmed by 6 bases and 1 base, with 10 bases remaining between them. Germline CDR1 reads MNHEY; CDR2 reads SMNVEV (reference sequence). The CDR3 length is 15 residues. CDR3 loop: CASSGLGSYNSPLHF. As DNA, the CDR3 is TGTGCCAGCAGCGGACTGGGGTCCTATAATTCACCCCTCCACTTT.

The CDR3 nucleotides are TGTGCCAGCAGAGACCGGGAGCAAGAGACCCAGTACTTC. Its protein product is CASRDREQETQYF. The chain is built from TRBV28 and TRBJ2-5; tentative D call: TRBD2 (6 bases). Trimming removed 6 bases at V and 2 bases at J, with 10 bases between. The CDR3 extends over 13 amino acids. Germline lookup yields CDR1 MDHEN and CDR2 SYDVKM.

Turning to this clone: The sample carries other DNA sequences with the same CDR3. The chain combines TRBV4-1 with TRBJ2-2; the D is unclear. Trimming left V 3 bases short and J 2 bases short, with 4 bases between. This CDR3 is 13 amino acids long. The V gene's germline CDR1 is MGHRA and CDR2 YSYEKL. The chain's CDR3 is CASSQTNTGELFF. In DNA form, the CDR3 reads TGCGCCAGCAGCCAGACAAACACCGGGGAGCTGTTTTTT.

The genes are TRBV2 and TRBJ2-7, with 11 positions matching TRBD1. V gave up 9 bases and J gave up 5 bases; unmatched junction bases: 6. Germline loops: CDR1 SNHLY, CDR2 FYNNEI. The CDR3 sequence is 13 residues long. The CDR3 region has the DNA TGTGCCAGGGCGCCGGGACAGGGGGACGAGCAGTACTTC. It yields the protein CARAPGQGDEQYF.

As DNA, the CDR3 is TGTGCCAGCATCAACCCGTGGGATACGCAGTATTTT. It is translated as CASINPWDTQYF. The gene calls are TRBV7-2 and TRBJ2-3; D unclear. CDR1 and CDR2 (germline): SGHTA, FQGNSA. The CDR3 extends over 12 amino acids. V lost 7 bases to trimming and J lost 6 bases, with 11 bases between them. The variable domain in full, completed from reference TRBV7-2 and TRBJ2-3, reads GAGVSQSPSNKVTEKGKDVELRCDPISGHTALYWYRQSLGQGLEFLIYFQGNSAPDKSGLPSDRFSAERTGGSVSTLTIQRTQQEDSAVYLCASINPWDTQYFGPGTRLTVL.

In regard to this clone: In the same sample, other DNA sequences code for this CDR3. The rearrangement joins TRBV9 to TRBJ1-1; D remains ambiguous. Germline CDR1 SGDLS, CDR2 YYNGEE. V lost 0 bases, J lost 1 base, and 7 bases lay in between. CDR3 length: 14 amino acids. The DNA for the CDR3 is TGTGCCAGCAGCGTAGCTGAGGAGAACACTGAAGCTTTCTTT. It codes for CASSVAEENTEAFF.

V is TRBV30 and J is TRBJ2-5, with 7 nucleotides matching TRBD2. Germline V lookup: CDR1 GTSNPN, CDR2 SVGIG (reference sequence). V was pared by 6 bases and J by 4 bases, with 11 bases of the junction left unmatched. The CDR3 is 14 amino acids. Written as DNA, the CDR3 is TGTGCCTGCTACCCGGGGAGGGGCGGAGAGACCCAGTACTTC. Its translation is CACYPGRGGETQYF.